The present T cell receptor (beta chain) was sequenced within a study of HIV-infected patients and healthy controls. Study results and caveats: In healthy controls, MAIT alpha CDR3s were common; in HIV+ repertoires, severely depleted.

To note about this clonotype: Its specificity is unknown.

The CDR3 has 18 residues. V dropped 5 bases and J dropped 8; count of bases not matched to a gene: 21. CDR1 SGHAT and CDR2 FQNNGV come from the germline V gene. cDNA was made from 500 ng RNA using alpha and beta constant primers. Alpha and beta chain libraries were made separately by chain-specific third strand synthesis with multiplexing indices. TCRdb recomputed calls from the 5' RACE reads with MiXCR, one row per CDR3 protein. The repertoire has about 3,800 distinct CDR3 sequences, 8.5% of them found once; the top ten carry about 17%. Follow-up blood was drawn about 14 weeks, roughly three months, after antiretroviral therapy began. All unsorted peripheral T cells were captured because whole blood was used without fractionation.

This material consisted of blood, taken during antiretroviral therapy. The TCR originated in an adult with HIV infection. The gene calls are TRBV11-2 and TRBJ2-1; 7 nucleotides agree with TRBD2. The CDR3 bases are TGTGCCAGCAGCCAATTATGGGGAGGGGCTTCGGATGCACATGAGCAGTTCTTC. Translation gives CASSQLWGGASDAHEQFF.